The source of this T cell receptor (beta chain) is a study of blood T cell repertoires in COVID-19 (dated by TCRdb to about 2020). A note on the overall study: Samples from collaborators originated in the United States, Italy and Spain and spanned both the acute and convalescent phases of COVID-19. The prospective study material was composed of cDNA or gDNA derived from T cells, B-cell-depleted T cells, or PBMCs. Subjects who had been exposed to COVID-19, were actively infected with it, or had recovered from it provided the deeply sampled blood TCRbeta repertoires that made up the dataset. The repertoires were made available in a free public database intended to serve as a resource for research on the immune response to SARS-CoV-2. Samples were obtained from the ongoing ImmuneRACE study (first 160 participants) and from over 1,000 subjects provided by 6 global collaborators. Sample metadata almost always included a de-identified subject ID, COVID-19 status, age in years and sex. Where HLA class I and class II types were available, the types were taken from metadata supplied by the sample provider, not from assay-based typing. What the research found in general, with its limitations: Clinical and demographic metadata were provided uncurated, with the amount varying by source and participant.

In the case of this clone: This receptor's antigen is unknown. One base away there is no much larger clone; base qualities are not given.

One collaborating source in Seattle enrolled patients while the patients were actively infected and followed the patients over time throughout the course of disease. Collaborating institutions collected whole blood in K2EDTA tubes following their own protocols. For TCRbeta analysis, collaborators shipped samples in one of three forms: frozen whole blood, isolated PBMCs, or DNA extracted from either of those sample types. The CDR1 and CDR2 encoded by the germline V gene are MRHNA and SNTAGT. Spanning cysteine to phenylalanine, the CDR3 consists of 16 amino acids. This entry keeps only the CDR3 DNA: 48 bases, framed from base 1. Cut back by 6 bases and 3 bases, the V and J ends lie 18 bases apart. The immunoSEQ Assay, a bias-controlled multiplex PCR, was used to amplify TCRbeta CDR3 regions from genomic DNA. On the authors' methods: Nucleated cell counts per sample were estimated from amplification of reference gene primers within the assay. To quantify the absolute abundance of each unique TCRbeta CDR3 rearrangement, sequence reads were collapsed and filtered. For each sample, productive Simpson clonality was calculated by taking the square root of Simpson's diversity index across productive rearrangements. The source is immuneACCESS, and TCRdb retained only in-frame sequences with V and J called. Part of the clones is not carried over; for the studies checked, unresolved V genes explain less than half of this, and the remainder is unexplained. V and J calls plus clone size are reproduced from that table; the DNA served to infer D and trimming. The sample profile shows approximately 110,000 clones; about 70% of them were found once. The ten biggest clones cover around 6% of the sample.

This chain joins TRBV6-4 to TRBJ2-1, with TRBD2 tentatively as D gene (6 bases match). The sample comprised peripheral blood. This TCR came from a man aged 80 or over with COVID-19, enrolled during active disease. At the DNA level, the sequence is TGTGCCAGCAGCAAGGAGGGCCCTCTCAGCTACAATGAGCAGTTCTTC. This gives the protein CASSKEGPLSYNEQFF.